This section outlines one T cell receptor (beta chain) sequence together with its context. The data belong to a study of cytomegalovirus exposure and HLA in healthy donors. It was with 60 Vbeta and 13 Jbeta primers that the PCR ran. Sequencing was performed with immunoSEQ multiplex PCR; in TCRdb, only in-frame clones are kept and a portion is missing. Of some 110,000 clones in the sample, around 82% were seen once. V was cut by 7 bases and J by 0 bases, with 17 bases left in between. CDR1 and CDR2 (germline): MNHNY, SVGAGI (reference sequence). CDR3 length equals 16 residues. Sequenced material: PBMCs. The chain links TRBV6-6 to TRBJ2-3; tentative D call: TRBD2 (5 bases). The TCR originated in a man over 45 in good health and CMV-seronegative. Here the CDR3 reads CASKGDWPSSTDTQYF. Written as DNA, the CDR3 is TGTGCCAGCAAGGGAGACTGGCCCTCTAGCACAGATACGCAGTATTTT.